Listed below are T cell receptor beta chains from one sample, sequenced in a study of blood T cells in healthy people across ages. In TCRdb, the 5' RACE reads were re-called with MiXCR into one record per CDR3 protein. The table has 650,000 to 700,000 distinct CDR3 sequences, under 65% seen once; the top ten hold roughly 14%. The sample comprised blood. These receptors originate from an elderly woman in good health. The CDR3 runs from the conserved cysteine through the conserved F or W. A D gene is named only where the DNA matches it firmly. Size is stated for part of the rows, as once, few or many counts, or as a class when the clone is expanded.

cdr3_nt,cdr3_aa,d_call,v_call,j_call,clone_size
TGTGCCAGCAGTTTACCTGAGGGTTGGGTTGCCACTGAAGCTTTCTTT,CASSLPEGWVATEAFF,NA,TRBV28,TRBJ1-1,NA
TGCAGTGCTAGAGACCCCACCCAGAGGCCGGTTCTGTGGGAGACCCAGTACTTC,CSARDPTQRPVLWETQYF,NA,TRBV20-1,TRBJ2-5,NA
TGCAGTGCTCCCCCAGGGGGGCGGAACACTGAAGCTTTCTTT,CSAPPGGRNTEAFF,TRBD1,TRBV20-1,TRBJ1-1,NA
TGTGCCAGCAGCCCGCAGGGGGCCAATGAGCAGTTCTTC,CASSPQGANEQFF,TRBD1,TRBV7-3,TRBJ2-1,NA
TGTGCCAGCAGTAGGACTAGCGGGGGCTCCTACGAGCAGTACTTC,CASSRTSGGSYEQYF,TRBD2,TRBV7-2,TRBJ2-7,NA
TGTGCCAGCAGCCAAGGGACTGCAGATACGCAGTATTTT,CASSQGTADTQYF,NA,TRBV4-2,TRBJ2-3,NA
TGTGCCAGCAGCCAAGTTAATGGGGGTGATAAGTACTTC,CASSQVNGGDKYF,NA,TRBV14,TRBJ2-5,NA
TGCAGTGCTAGGGGAACCGGGACAGGGTCCAGAATCTCCTACAATGAGCAGTACTTC,CSARGTGTGSRISYNEQYF,TRBD1,TRBV20-1,TRBJ2-7,NA
TGTGCCAGTGGCCTACACTCTGGGGCCAACGTCCTGACTTTC,CASGLHSGANVLTF,NA,TRBV27,TRBJ2-6,NA
TGCGCCAGCACCCCCGGGACTAGCGGGAGAGATGAGCAGTTCTTC,CASTPGTSGRDEQFF,TRBD2,TRBV5-1,TRBJ2-1,many
TGTGCCAGCAGTTTAAGAGGCAGGACTTATAGCAATCAGCCCCAGCATTTT,CASSLRGRTYSNQPQHF,NA,TRBV6-6,TRBJ1-5,few
TGTGCCAGCAGTGTAGACAGTGGCTACGAGCAGTACTTC,CASSVDSGYEQYF,NA,TRBV12-3/TRBV12-4,TRBJ2-7,few
TGTGCCAGCAGCGGCCATGGGGACGCCGGCATCGGACCCTACGAGCAGTACTTC,CASSGHGDAGIGPYEQYF,NA,TRBV9,TRBJ2-7,NA
TGCAGTGCTAGGGGAACCGGGACAGGGTCCAGAATCTCCTACAATGAGCAGTTCTTC,CSARGTGTGSRISYNEQFF,TRBD1,TRBV20-1,TRBJ2-1,few
TGTGCCAGCAGCTCCCTGCCTCGACAGGGCCCCTACAATGAGCAGTACTTC,CASSSLPRQGPYNEQYF,TRBD1,TRBV7-2,TRBJ2-7,NA
TGTGCCAGCAGCCAAGATCTGGGGGAGGTCGGCTACACCTTC,CASSQDLGEVGYTF,NA,TRBV3-1,TRBJ1-2,NA
TGCAGTGCTAGAGATCAACGGGGACAGTATAACTATGGCTACACCTTC,CSARDQRGQYNYGYTF,TRBD1,TRBV20-1,TRBJ1-2,NA
TGCAGTGCTCTCAGCGGGGTCTACAATGAGCAGTTCTTC,CSALSGVYNEQFF,TRBD2,TRBV20-1,TRBJ2-1,few
TGTGCCAGCAGATTAGGGGCGGGAGTCGATACGCAGTATTTT,CASRLGAGVDTQYF,TRBD2,TRBV7-9,TRBJ2-3,many
TGTGCCAGCACCCCGACTAGCGGGGCGTACAATGAGCAGTACTTC,CASTPTSGAYNEQYF,TRBD2,TRBV3-1,TRBJ2-7,few
TGTGCCAGCAGCTTAGAATCTCACACAGCGGCTTACACCTTC,CASSLESHTAAYTF,NA,TRBV11-2,TRBJ1-2,few
TGTGCCAGCAGCCGTTCTACCTTGGGCGAGCAGTACTTC,CASSRSTLGEQYF,NA,TRBV3-1,TRBJ2-7,NA
TGCAGCGTTGAAGGGCTAGCGGGGATCTACAATGAGCAGTTCTTC,CSVEGLAGIYNEQFF,TRBD2,TRBV29-1,TRBJ2-1,NA
TGTGCCAGCAGTTACGCGGGAAGGGTCTCTGGAAACACCATATATTTT,CASSYAGRVSGNTIYF,NA,TRBV6-6,TRBJ1-3,few
TGTGCCAGCAGCGTAGCGTCAGACCTCTCCTACGAGCAGTACTTC,CASSVASDLSYEQYF,NA,TRBV9,TRBJ2-7,many
TGCGCCAGCAGCCAAGATGGGGTAGGGACAGGGGGCTACGAGCAGTACTTC,CASSQDGVGTGGYEQYF,TRBD1,TRBV4-3,TRBJ2-7,NA